This is a list of T cell receptor beta chains from one sample in a study of OX40 agonist ivuxolimab in advanced cancers. Using immunoSEQ multiplex PCR, the repertoire was profiled, and TCRdb retains in-frame clones only, with some absent. There are roughly 100,000 clones in the sample; around 90% occur only once, and 0.79% lies in the top ten. The sequencing used CD4+ or CD8+ T cells sorted from blood, collected in a trial of the OX40 agonist ivuxolimab. These receptors all come from an adult with an advanced solid tumor such as melanoma, head and neck, liver or kidney cancer. CDR3s include the opening cysteine and the closing phenylalanine or tryptophan. A D gene is named only where the DNA matches it firmly.

CDR3 DNA | CDR3 protein | J gene | D gene | V gene
TGTGCCTCCCGGAACCGGGCGTTCTTC | CASRNRAFF | TRBJ2-1 | - | TRBV6-5
TGTGCCAGCAGCCTGTCCGGGGGGCGAACGTCCTACGAGCAGTACTTC | CASSLSGGRTSYEQYF | TRBJ2-7 | - | TRBV5-4
TGTGCCAGCTCACCCGGGACTAGCGGGGCACAAGAGACCCAGTACTTC | CASSPGTSGAQETQYF | TRBJ2-5 | TRBD2 | TRBV18
TGTGCCAGCCGGGCTCAAAATGTCAAAATTCCTTTTTTT | CASRAQNVKIPFF | TRBJ1-6 | - | TRBV28
TGTGCCATCACGGGACTGACTGTATCTGGGGCCAACGTCCTGACTTTC | CAITGLTVSGANVLTF | TRBJ2-6 | - | TRBV10-3
TGTGCCAGCAGGTCTATGGCGGGGCCCGGGGAGCTGTTTTTT | CASRSMAGPGELFF | TRBJ2-2 | - | TRBV11-2
TGTGCCAGCTCACCTGGGGGACAGAGCACAGATACGCAGTATTTT | CASSPGGQSTDTQYF | TRBJ2-3 | TRBD1 | TRBV18
TGTGCCAGCAGTTACCGGACAGGACGAAGTACTGAAGCTTTCTTT | CASSYRTGRSTEAFF | TRBJ1-1 | TRBD1 | TRBV6-5
TGTGCCAGCAGTCTCCACTTCCCGACAGGATATACTAGGAGCACTGAAGCTTTCTTT | CASSLHFPTGYTRSTEAFF | TRBJ1-1 | - | TRBV28
TGTGCCAGTACCAAAGGAGACCCCTCGTGGGACACCGGGGAGCTGTTTTTT | CASTKGDPSWDTGELFF | TRBJ2-2 | - | TRBV19
TGTGCCAGCAGCCAAGATCAGCCCGCGGGCGGCTACACCTTC | CASSQDQPAGGYTF | TRBJ1-2 | - | TRBV4-2
TGTGCCAGCAGCGTTATAAGGGGGCAAAGGGGCAATGAGCAGTTCTTC | CASSVIRGQRGNEQFF | TRBJ2-1 | TRBD1 | TRBV7-8
TGTGCCAGCAGTGCCGGGACAGACTATGGCTACACCTTC | CASSAGTDYGYTF | TRBJ1-2 | TRBD1 | TRBV28
TGTGCCAGCAGCGAAGCCCGACAGGGGATGGAAAAACTGTTTTTT | CASSEARQGMEKLFF | TRBJ1-4 | TRBD1 | TRBV25-1